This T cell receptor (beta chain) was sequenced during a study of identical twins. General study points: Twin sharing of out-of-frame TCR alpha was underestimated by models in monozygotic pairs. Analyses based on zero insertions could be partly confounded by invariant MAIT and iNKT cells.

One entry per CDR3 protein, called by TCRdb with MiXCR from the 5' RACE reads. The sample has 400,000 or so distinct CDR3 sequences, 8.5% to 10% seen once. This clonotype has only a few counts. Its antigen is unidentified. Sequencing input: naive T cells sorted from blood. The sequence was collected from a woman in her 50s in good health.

DNA for the CDR3: TGCAGCGTTGAGAACGACAGGGGAGGCTACACCTTC. This encodes CSVENDRGGYTF. V and J are TRBV29-1 and TRBJ1-2, with 8 nucleotides matching TRBD1. The V gene's germline CDR1 is SQVTM and CDR2 ANQGSEA. CDR3 length equals 12 residues. The junction had 5 bases not matched to a gene; V was cut back by 3 bases and J by 8 bases.